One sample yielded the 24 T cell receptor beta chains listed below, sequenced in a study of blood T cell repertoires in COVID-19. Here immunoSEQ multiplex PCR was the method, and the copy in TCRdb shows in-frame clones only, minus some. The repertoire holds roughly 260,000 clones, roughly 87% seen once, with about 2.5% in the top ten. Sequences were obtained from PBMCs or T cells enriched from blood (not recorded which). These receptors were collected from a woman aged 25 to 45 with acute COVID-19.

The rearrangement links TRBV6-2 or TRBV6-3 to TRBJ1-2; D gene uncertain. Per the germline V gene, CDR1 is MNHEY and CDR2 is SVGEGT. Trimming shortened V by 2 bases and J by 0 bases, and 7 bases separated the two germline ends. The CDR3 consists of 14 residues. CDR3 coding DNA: TGTGCCAGCAGTTACAGTCGAGCTAACTATGGCTACACCTTC. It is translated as CASSYSRANYGYTF.

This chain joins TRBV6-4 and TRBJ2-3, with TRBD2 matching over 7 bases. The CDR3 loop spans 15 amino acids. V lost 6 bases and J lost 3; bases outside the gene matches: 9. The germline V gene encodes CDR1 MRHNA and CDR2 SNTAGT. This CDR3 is CASSPSSGDTDTQYF. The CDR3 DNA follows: TGTGCCAGCAGCCCCTCTAGCGGTGATACAGATACGCAGTATTTT.

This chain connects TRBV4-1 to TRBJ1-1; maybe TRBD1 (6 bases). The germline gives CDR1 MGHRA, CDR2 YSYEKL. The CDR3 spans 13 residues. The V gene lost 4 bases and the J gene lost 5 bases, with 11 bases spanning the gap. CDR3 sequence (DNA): TGCGCCAGCAGCCTAAATAGGGGGACTGAAGCTTTCTTT. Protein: CASSLNRGTEAFF.

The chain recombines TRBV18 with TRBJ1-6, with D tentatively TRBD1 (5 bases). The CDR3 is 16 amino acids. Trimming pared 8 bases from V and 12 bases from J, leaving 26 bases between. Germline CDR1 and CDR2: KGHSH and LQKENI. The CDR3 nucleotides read TGTGCCAGCACCTCCCTCGCCAGGGTCCTATGGGGACCCCTCCACTTT. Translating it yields CASTSLARVLWGPLHF. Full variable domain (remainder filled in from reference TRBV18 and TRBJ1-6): NAGVMQNPRHLVRRRGQEARLRCSPMKGHSHVYWYRQLPEEGLKFMVYLQKENIIDESGMPKERFSAEFPKEGPSILRIQQVVRGDSAAYFCASTSLARVLWGPLHFGNGTRLTVT.

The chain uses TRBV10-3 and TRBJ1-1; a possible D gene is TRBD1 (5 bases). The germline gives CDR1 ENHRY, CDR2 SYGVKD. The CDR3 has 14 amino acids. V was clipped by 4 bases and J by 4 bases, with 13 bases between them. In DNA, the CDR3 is TGTGCCATCAGTGCCCAACAGGAGGGCACTGAAGCTTTCTTT. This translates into CAISAQQEGTEAFF.

The CDR3 is CASSFEGVHGYTF. CDR3 coding DNA: TGTGCCAGCAGTTTTGAAGGAGTCCATGGCTACACCTTC. The chain employs TRBV27 and TRBJ1-2; D is unclear. Germline V lookup: CDR1 MNHEY, CDR2 SMNVEV (reference sequence). The CDR3 covers 13 residues. Trimming pared 3 bases from V and 6 bases from J, leaving 11 bases between.

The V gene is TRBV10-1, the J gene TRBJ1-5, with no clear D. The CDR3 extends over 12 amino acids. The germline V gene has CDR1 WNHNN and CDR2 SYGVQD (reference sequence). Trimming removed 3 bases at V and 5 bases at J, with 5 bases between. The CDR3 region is CASSDHHQPQHF. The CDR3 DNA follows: TGCGCCAGCAGTGACCATCATCAGCCCCAGCATTTT.

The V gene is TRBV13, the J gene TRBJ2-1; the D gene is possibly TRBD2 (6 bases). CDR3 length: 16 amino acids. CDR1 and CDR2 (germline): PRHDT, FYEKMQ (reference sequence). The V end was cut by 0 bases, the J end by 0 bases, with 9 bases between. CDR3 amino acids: CASSLGGGDSYNEQFF. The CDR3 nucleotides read TGTGCCAGCAGCTTAGGAGGCGGGGACTCCTACAATGAGCAGTTCTTC. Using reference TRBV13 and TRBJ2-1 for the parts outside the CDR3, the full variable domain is AAGVIQSPRHLIKEKRETATLKCYPIPRHDTVYWYQQGPGQDPQFLISFYEKMQSDKGSIPDRFSAQQFSDYHSELNMSSLELGDSALYFCASSLGGGDSYNEQFFGPGTRLTVL.

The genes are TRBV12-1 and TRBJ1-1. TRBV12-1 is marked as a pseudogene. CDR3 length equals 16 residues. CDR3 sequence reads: CASSFQRGLMNTEAFF. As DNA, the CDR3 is TGTGCCAGCAGCTTTCAAAGAGGACTGATGAACACTGAAGCTTTCTTT.

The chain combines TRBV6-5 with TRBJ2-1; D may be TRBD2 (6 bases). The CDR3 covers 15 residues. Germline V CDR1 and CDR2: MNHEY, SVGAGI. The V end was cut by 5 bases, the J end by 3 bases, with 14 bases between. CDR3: CASSTKRVSYNEQFF. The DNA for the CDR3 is TGTGCCAGCAGTACCAAGCGGGTCAGCTACAATGAGCAGTTCTTC.

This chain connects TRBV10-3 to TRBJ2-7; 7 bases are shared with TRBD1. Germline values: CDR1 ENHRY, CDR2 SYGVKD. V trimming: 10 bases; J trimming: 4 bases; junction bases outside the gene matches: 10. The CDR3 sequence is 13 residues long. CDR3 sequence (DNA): TGTGCCAACCGACAGGGAGTAACGTACGAGCAGTACTTC. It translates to CANRQGVTYEQYF.

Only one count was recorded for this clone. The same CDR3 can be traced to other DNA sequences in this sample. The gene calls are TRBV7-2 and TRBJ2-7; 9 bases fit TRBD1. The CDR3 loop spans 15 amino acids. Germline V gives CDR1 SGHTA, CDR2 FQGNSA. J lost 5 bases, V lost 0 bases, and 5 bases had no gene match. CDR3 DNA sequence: TGTGCCAGCAGCTTAGCGGGACAGGGCGTCGACGAGCAGTACTTC. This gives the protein CASSLAGQGVDEQYF.

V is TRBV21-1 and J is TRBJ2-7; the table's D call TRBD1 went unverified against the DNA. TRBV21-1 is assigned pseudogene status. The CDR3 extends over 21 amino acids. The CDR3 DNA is TGTGCCAGCAGCAAAGCGCTAAGTTTCCGGACAGGGAGACGGGTCCTCTACGAGCAGTACTTC. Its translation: CASSKALSFRTGRRVLYEQYF.

CDR3 residues: CASSPRDRGSGELFF. The CDR3 DNA reads TGTGCCAGCAGCCCCCGGGACAGGGGAAGCGGGGAGCTGTTTTTT. The gene calls are TRBV11-3 and TRBJ2-2, with TRBD1 identical over 10 bases. The junction had 7 bases not matched to a gene; V was cut back by 5 bases and J by 7 bases. The CDR3 has 15 amino acids. Germline V CDR1 and CDR2: SGHNT, YENEEA. The variable domain in full, completed from reference TRBV11-3 and TRBJ2-2, reads EAGVVQSPRYKIIEKKQPVAFWCNPISGHNTLYWYLQNLGQGPELLIRYENEEAVDDSQLPKDRFSAERLKGVDSTLKIQPAELGDSAVYLCASSPRDRGSGELFFGEGSRLTVL.

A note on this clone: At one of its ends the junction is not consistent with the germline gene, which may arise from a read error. CDR3 bases: TGTGCCAGCAGTAACTCCGGGTCCTGGGATCAGCCCCAGCATTTT. Residues: CASSNSGSWDQPQHF. The V and J genes are TRBV6-2 or TRBV6-3 and TRBJ1-5, with D uncertain. Germline V gives CDR1 MNHEY, CDR2 SVGEGT. CDR3 length: 15 residues.

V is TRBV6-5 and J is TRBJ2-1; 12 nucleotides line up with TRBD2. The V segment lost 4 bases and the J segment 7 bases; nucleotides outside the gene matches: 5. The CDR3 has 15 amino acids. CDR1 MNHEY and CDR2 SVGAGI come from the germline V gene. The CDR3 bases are TGTGCCAGCAGTTTACTAGCGGGGGGCCGGAATGAGCAGTTCTTC. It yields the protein CASSLLAGGRNEQFF.

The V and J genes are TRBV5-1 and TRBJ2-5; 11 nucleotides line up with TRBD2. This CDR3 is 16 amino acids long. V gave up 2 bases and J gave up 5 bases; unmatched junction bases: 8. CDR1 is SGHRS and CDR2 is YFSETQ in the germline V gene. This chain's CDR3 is CASSFSGGASWETQYF. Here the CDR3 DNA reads TGCGCCAGCAGCTTTAGCGGGGGGGCATCGTGGGAGACCCAGTACTTC.

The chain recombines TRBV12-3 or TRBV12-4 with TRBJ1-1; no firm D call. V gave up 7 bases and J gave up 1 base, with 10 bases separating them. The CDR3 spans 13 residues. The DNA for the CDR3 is TGTGCCAGCACCTTAACTACGAACACTGAAGCTTTCTTT. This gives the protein CASTLTTNTEAFF.

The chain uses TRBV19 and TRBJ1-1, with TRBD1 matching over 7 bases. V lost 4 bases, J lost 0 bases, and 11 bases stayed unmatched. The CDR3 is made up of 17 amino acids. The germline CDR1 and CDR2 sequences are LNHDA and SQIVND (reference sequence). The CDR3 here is CASSTRSLDRVNTEAFF. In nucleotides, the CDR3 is TGTGCCAGTAGTACAAGATCGTTAGACAGGGTGAACACTGAAGCTTTCTTT.

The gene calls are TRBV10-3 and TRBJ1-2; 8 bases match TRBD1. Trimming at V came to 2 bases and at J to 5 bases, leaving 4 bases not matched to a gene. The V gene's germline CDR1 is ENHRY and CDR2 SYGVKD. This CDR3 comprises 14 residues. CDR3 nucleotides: TGTGCCATCAGTGAGGCAGGGGGCGGTTATGGCTACACCTTC. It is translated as CAISEAGGGYGYTF.

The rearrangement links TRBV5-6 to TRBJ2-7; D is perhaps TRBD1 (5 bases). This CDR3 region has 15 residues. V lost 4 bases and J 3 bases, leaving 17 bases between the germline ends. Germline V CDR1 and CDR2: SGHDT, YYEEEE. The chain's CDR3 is CASSDTGTFHYEQYF. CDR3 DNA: TGTGCCAGCAGCGACACAGGAACCTTCCACTACGAGCAGTACTTC.

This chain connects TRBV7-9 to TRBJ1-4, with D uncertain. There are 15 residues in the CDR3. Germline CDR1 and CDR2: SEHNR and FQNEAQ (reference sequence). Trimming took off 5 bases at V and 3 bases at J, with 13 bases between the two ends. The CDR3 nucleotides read TGTGCCAGCAGCGTCCCGGAGACTTCTAATGAAAAACTGTTTTTT. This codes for CASSVPETSNEKLFF. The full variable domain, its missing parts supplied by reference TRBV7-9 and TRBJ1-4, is DTGVSQNPRHKITKRGQNVTFRCDPISEHNRLYWYRQTLGQGPEFLTYFQNEAQLEKSRLLSDRFSAERPKGSFSTLEIQRTEQGDSAMYLCASSVPETSNEKLFFGSGTQLSVL.

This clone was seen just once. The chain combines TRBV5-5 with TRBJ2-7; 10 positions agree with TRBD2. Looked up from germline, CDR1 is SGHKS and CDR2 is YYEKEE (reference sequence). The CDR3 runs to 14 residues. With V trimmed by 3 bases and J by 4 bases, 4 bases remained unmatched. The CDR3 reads CASSSDSGGYEQYF. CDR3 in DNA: TGTGCCAGCAGCTCGGATAGCGGGGGGTACGAGCAGTACTTC.

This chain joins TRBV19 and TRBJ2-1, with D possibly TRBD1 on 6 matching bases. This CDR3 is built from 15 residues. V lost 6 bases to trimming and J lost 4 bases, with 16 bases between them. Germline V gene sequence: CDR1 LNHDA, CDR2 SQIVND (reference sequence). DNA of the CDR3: TGTGCCAGTAGCGCAACCGGGACACTATACAATGAGCAGTTCTTC. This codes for CASSATGTLYNEQFF.